This is a list of T cell receptor beta chains from one sample in a study of metastatic and nonmetastatic thyroid tumors. TCRdb recomputed clones from the PCR reads via MiXCR. The sample carries tens of thousands of clones, under 30% recorded once. Material: blood. The receptors shown here come from a female donor with papillary thyroid cancer or a benign thyroid nodule (not recorded which). Some clones in this sample may be carry-over from other donors' samples. Both conserved end residues are part of each CDR3. The D gene is left open where the match is weak. Only part of the rows carry a size: once, few, many, or a class if the clone is expanded.

len | j_gene | d_gene | abundance | v_gene | CDR3nt | CDR3aa
15 | TRBJ1-5 | - | few | TRBV19 | TGTGCCAGTAGTAAAAGTATGGGGTTGGGTCAGCCCCAGCATTTT | CASSKSMGLGQPQHF
15 | TRBJ2-6 | - | medium-sized | TRBV6-5 | TGTGCCAGCAGTTACTCGGCCTCTGGGGCCAACGTCCTGACTTTC | CASSYSASGANVLTF
14 | TRBJ2-7 | - | - | TRBV7-2 | TGTGCCAGCAGCCCCCGACACGGCTCCTACGAGCAGTACTTC | CASSPRHGSYEQYF
15 | TRBJ1-1 | TRBD1 | - | TRBV24-1 | TGTGCCACCAGTGATTCAGGGGGAGGGAACACTGAAGCTTTCTTT | CATSDSGGGNTEAFF
15 | TRBJ2-6 | TRBD1 | many | TRBV7-3 | TGTGCCAGCAGTTTTACAGGGGACGGGGCCAACGTCCTGACTTTC | CASSFTGDGANVLTF
14 | TRBJ2-1 | TRBD2 | few | TRBV25-1 | TGTGCCAGCAGTTATCGGGAGGGTTACAATGAGCAGTTCTTC | CASSYREGYNEQFF
15 | TRBJ2-7 | TRBD1 | - | TRBV20-1 | TGCATTGCTAGAGCAGTGCCGGGACAGGGTTACGAGCAGTACTTC | CIARAVPGQGYEQYF
13 | TRBJ2-5 | - | - | TRBV12-3/TRBV12-4 | TGTGCCAGCAGTTTCCCCCCCGGCCAGACCCAGTACTTC | CASSFPPGQTQYF
15 | TRBJ1-3 | - | few | TRBV28 | TGTGCCAGCAGCCCACAGGTGGCGAGCGGAAACACCATATATTTT | CASSPQVASGNTIYF
12 | TRBJ2-7 | - | - | TRBV6-1 | TGTGCCAGCGCTGTCCCCTCCGGGCGGCAGTACTTC | CASAVPSGRQYF
16 | TRBJ1-1 | TRBD1 | medium-sized | TRBV27 | TGTGCCAGCAGTCCATCGACAGGGTACGGTCACACTGAAGCTTTCTTT | CASSPSTGYGHTEAFF
16 | TRBJ2-2 | TRBD2 | - | TRBV5-1 | TGCGCCAGAAGCCCACTAGCGGGAGGGCCGACCGGGGAGCTGTTTTTT | CARSPLAGGPTGELFF
13 | TRBJ2-7 | - | - | TRBV6-2/TRBV6-3 | TGTGCCAGCAGTTACGCCGAATCCTACGAGCAGTACTTC | CASSYAESYEQYF
14 | TRBJ2-1 | - | - | TRBV6-1 | TGTGCCAGCGGTGGTACCGAGGGGGGTGATGAGCAGTTCTTC | CASGGTEGGDEQFF
12 | TRBJ2-1 | TRBD2 | many | TRBV6-1 | TGTGCCACCGGGACTAGTGTCTGGGAGCAGTTCTTC | CATGTSVWEQFF